This T cell receptor beta chain is from a study of cytomegalovirus exposure and HLA in healthy donors. PCR was performed using 60 Vbeta and 13 Jbeta primers. Sequenced by immunoSEQ multiplex PCR; TCRdb stores in-frame clones only, minus some. The repertoire consists of 100,000 to 120,000 clones, with roughly 70% occurring once and the leading ten covering approximately 1.3%. Study-wide results and limits: Rare sequences made up most TCRs, while some public TCRs were found in many donors.

Note on this clone: Its antigen is unknown. The junction shows a germline mismatch at one end, possibly a read error.

This CDR3 contains 14 residues. Looked up from germline, CDR1 is SGHRS and CDR2 is YFSETQ. The rearrangement joins TRBV5-1 to TRBJ2-1; TRBD2 matches at 7 bases. The sample consisted of PBMCs. The receptor was isolated from a man in his forties in good health and CMV-seronegative. CDR3 in DNA: TGCGCCAGCAGCTTGGAGTCTAGCGGCACCGAGCGGTTCTTC. Its protein is CASSLESSGTERFF.